This T cell receptor beta chain emerged from a study of CD8 T cells in Susac syndrome. General study points: Clonal expansion was not seen in any Susac syndrome CD4+ T cell repertoire.

Comment on this clonotype: Its antigen is currently unknown.

Sequencing of TCR beta drew on CD8+ and CD4+ T cells from blood. Patients with Susac syndrome showed fulfilment of recently defined diagnostic criteria for definite or probable disease. The CDR3 is 16 residues long. CDR1 SQVTM and CDR2 ANQGSEA come from the germline V gene. V was clipped by 6 bases and J by 6 bases, with 26 bases between them. The RNA, about 0.5 to 1 ug, was put through reverse transcription using random hexamers. The immunoSEQ assay covered 54 Vbeta and 13 Jbeta segments for CDR3. TCRdb passed the immunoSEQ multiplex PCR reads through MiXCR, listing each CDR3 protein once. The table lists 170,000 or so distinct CDR3 sequences, approximately 95% of them singletons.

The sequencing sample was made of CD4+ T cells from PBMCs. The chain links TRBV29-1 to TRBJ1-2; D remains unclear. This receptor was obtained from a human donor with Susac syndrome. The chain's CDR3 is CSVGSRVTELGNGYTF. In DNA form, the CDR3 reads TGCAGCGTCGGATCTCGGGTTACAGAATTAGGAAATGGCTACACCTTC.